A selection of T cell receptor beta chains follows, all from one sample in a study of OX40 agonist ivuxolimab in advanced cancers. TCRdb's copy holds only in-frame clones and misses some; the assay was immunoSEQ multiplex PCR. The table includes about 81,000 clones, 70% to 90% detected once. The sequenced sample was CD4+ or CD8+ T cells sorted from blood, obtained in a trial of the OX40 agonist ivuxolimab. Receptors originate from an adult with an advanced solid tumor such as melanoma, head and neck, liver or kidney cancer. Each CDR3 is given with its conserved first and last residue. The D gene is left open where the match is weak. For some rows the clone size is stated as once, few or many, or as a class when expanded; others skip it.

cdr3_nt: TGTGCCAGCAGCTTCCGCACAGGGGCCGGCTCCTACTACGAGCAGTACTTC
cdr3_aa: CASSFRTGAGSYYEQYF
d_call: TRBD1
j_call: TRBJ2-7
v_call: TRBV5-4
clone_size: NA

cdr3_nt: TGTGCCATCCGGGGGCGTAACTACAATGAGCAGTTCTTC
cdr3_aa: CAIRGRNYNEQFF
d_call: NA
j_call: TRBJ2-1
v_call: TRBV10-3
clone_size: NA

cdr3_nt: TGTGCCAGCTCACCGGAAGGGCGTGGGGAGTGGGCTTTCTTT
cdr3_aa: CASSPEGRGEWAFF
d_call: NA
j_call: TRBJ1-1
v_call: TRBV18
clone_size: NA

cdr3_nt: TGTGCCAGCAGTTCCTTACAGGGGTCCTATAATTCACCCCTCCACTTT
cdr3_aa: CASSSLQGSYNSPLHF
d_call: TRBD1
j_call: TRBJ1-6
v_call: TRBV6-5
clone_size: NA

cdr3_nt: TGCGCCAGCAGCCAGGGGGCGGGACACGGTAATCGGCCCCAGCATTTT
cdr3_aa: CASSQGAGHGNRPQHF
d_call: NA
j_call: TRBJ1-5
v_call: TRBV4-1
clone_size: NA

cdr3_nt: TGTGCCAGCAGCGTAGACTTGGGGGACCCAGATACGCAGTATTTT
cdr3_aa: CASSVDLGDPDTQYF
d_call: NA
j_call: TRBJ2-3
v_call: TRBV9
clone_size: NA

cdr3_nt: TGTGCCAGCTCACCTTCCCCGAAGGCAGCCACCTATGATCAGCCCCAGCATTTT
cdr3_aa: CASSPSPKAATYDQPQHF
d_call: NA
j_call: TRBJ1-5
v_call: TRBV18
clone_size: once

cdr3_nt: TGTGCCAGCAGCCAAGGACAGCAAGAGACCCAGTACTTC
cdr3_aa: CASSQGQQETQYF
d_call: NA
j_call: TRBJ2-5
v_call: TRBV7-3
clone_size: NA

cdr3_nt: TGCAGTGCGCCGGGGTGGTATGGCTACACCTTC
cdr3_aa: CSAPGWYGYTF
d_call: NA
j_call: TRBJ1-2
v_call: TRBV20-1
clone_size: NA

cdr3_nt: TGTGCCAGCAGCGGACCCGAGGCTACGCAGTATTTT
cdr3_aa: CASSGPEATQYF
d_call: NA
j_call: TRBJ2-3
v_call: TRBV7-3
clone_size: NA

cdr3_nt: TGTGCCAGTACCGGGTATACGGGGGGGGTGGATACGCAGTATTTT
cdr3_aa: CASTGYTGGVDTQYF
d_call: TRBD2
j_call: TRBJ2-3
v_call: TRBV19
clone_size: NA

cdr3_nt: TGTGCCAGCAGTGTTACATACCAAGAGACCCAGTACTTC
cdr3_aa: CASSVTYQETQYF
d_call: NA
j_call: TRBJ2-5
v_call: TRBV6-4
clone_size: NA

cdr3_nt: TGTGCCAGCAGTGCACTGGGGAACTCTGGAAACACCATATATTTT
cdr3_aa: CASSALGNSGNTIYF
d_call: NA
j_call: TRBJ1-3
v_call: TRBV6-1
clone_size: NA

cdr3_nt: TGTGCCAGCAGCCTTAAACAGGGAGTAGGTGGCTACACCTTC
cdr3_aa: CASSLKQGVGGYTF
d_call: NA
j_call: TRBJ1-2
v_call: TRBV27
clone_size: NA

cdr3_nt: TGCGCCAGCAGACGCGGGACGGGGAACACCGGGGAGCTGTTTTTT
cdr3_aa: CASRRGTGNTGELFF
d_call: NA
j_call: TRBJ2-2
v_call: TRBV4-3
clone_size: NA

cdr3_nt: TGTGCCAGTAGTCCTACGTCCCTTGACGGGCATCAGCCCCAGCATTTT
cdr3_aa: CASSPTSLDGHQPQHF
d_call: NA
j_call: TRBJ1-5
v_call: TRBV19
clone_size: few

cdr3_nt: TGCGCCAGCAGCTTAGGGCAGGGGGTTTACAATGAGCAGTTCTTC
cdr3_aa: CASSLGQGVYNEQFF
d_call: TRBD1
j_call: TRBJ2-1
v_call: TRBV5-1
clone_size: NA

cdr3_nt: TGTGCCAGCAGTGTTAGTGGGGGGGCCGAAGATACGCAGTATTTT
cdr3_aa: CASSVSGGAEDTQYF
d_call: NA
j_call: TRBJ2-3
v_call: TRBV7-2
clone_size: NA

cdr3_nt: TGTGCCAGCAGCGCCTTGGGCAGGGGAGGTACTGAAGCTTTCTTT
cdr3_aa: CASSALGRGGTEAFF
d_call: NA
j_call: TRBJ1-1
v_call: TRBV9
clone_size: few

cdr3_nt: TGTGCCAGCAGGGAATACCAGGGAGGCACTGAAGCTTTCTTT
cdr3_aa: CASREYQGGTEAFF
d_call: NA
j_call: TRBJ1-1
v_call: TRBV9
clone_size: once

cdr3_nt: TGTGCCACCAGCAGAGATCTGGTAGGAGGGGGCGATGGCTACACCTTC
cdr3_aa: CATSRDLVGGGDGYTF
d_call: TRBD1
j_call: TRBJ1-2
v_call: TRBV15
clone_size: few

cdr3_nt: TGTGCCAGCGGATCGAACAGGGGTTCGGGCTATGGCTACACCTTC
cdr3_aa: CASGSNRGSGYGYTF
d_call: TRBD1
j_call: TRBJ1-2
v_call: TRBV2
clone_size: NA

cdr3_nt: TGTGCCAGCACCCAGTCCGGGGGCTCTGAGCAGTTCTTC
cdr3_aa: CASTQSGGSEQFF
d_call: NA
j_call: TRBJ2-1
v_call: TRBV5-4
clone_size: NA

cdr3_nt: TGTGCCAGCAAAGGGACTAGTTTAGCGAGTGAGCAGTTCTTC
cdr3_aa: CASKGTSLASEQFF
d_call: TRBD2
j_call: TRBJ2-1
v_call: TRBV6-4
clone_size: NA

cdr3_nt: TGTGCCAGCAGCTCAGGGACAGGGCGACCCTATGGCTACACCTTC
cdr3_aa: CASSSGTGRPYGYTF
d_call: TRBD1
j_call: TRBJ1-2
v_call: TRBV7-6
clone_size: once

cdr3_nt: TGCGCCAGCAGCCAAGCCGCTCTTCTGGGGGGGCGAGCAGATACGCAGTATTTT
cdr3_aa: CASSQAALLGGRADTQYF
d_call: NA
j_call: TRBJ2-3
v_call: TRBV4-1
clone_size: NA

cdr3_nt: TGTGCCAGCAGCTCCGCGAGGGGGTTAGAGACCCAGTACTTC
cdr3_aa: CASSSARGLETQYF
d_call: NA
j_call: TRBJ2-5
v_call: TRBV11-2
clone_size: NA

cdr3_nt: TGTGCCAGCAGCATTAGTGGGGGGCCATATCAAGAGACCCAGTACTTC
cdr3_aa: CASSISGGPYQETQYF
d_call: NA
j_call: TRBJ2-5
v_call: TRBV7-2
clone_size: NA

cdr3_nt: TGTGCCAGCAGCTTCCGGGACAGGCACTATGGCTACACCTTC
cdr3_aa: CASSFRDRHYGYTF
d_call: TRBD1
j_call: TRBJ1-2
v_call: TRBV11-2
clone_size: few

cdr3_nt: TGTGCCAGCAGCCAAGATAGAAACACCATATATTTT
cdr3_aa: CASSQDRNTIYF
d_call: NA
j_call: TRBJ1-3
v_call: TRBV14
clone_size: NA

cdr3_nt: TGTGCCAGCAGTTCCCCGGGACAAGGATCGGACGAGCAGTACTTC
cdr3_aa: CASSSPGQGSDEQYF
d_call: NA
j_call: TRBJ2-7
v_call: TRBV27
clone_size: NA

cdr3_nt: TGTGCCAGCAGCCCGTGGGGACAGGGGGCAACAGATACGCAGTATTTT
cdr3_aa: CASSPWGQGATDTQYF
d_call: TRBD1
j_call: TRBJ2-3
v_call: TRBV5-4
clone_size: NA

cdr3_nt: TGTGCCAGCAGCTTGGGTAGCAGGGACAGGCAGCCCCAGCATTTT
cdr3_aa: CASSLGSRDRQPQHF
d_call: TRBD1
j_call: TRBJ1-5
v_call: TRBV5-8
clone_size: NA

cdr3_nt: TGTGCCAGCACCCGGACTAGCTGGGGGGAGACCCAGTACTTC
cdr3_aa: CASTRTSWGETQYF
d_call: TRBD2
j_call: TRBJ2-5
v_call: TRBV7-6
clone_size: NA

cdr3_nt: TGTGCCAGCAGCGCCGGAGGGGCCAGACAGAACACCATATATTTT
cdr3_aa: CASSAGGARQNTIYF
d_call: NA
j_call: TRBJ1-3
v_call: TRBV9
clone_size: NA

cdr3_nt: TGTGCCAGTAGTAATACGGCCAATCTGGACAGGTATAGCAATCAGCCCCAGCATTTT
cdr3_aa: CASSNTANLDRYSNQPQHF
d_call: TRBD1
j_call: TRBJ1-5
v_call: TRBV19
clone_size: NA

cdr3_nt: TGTGCCAGCAGCACGACAGGGTCGACTGAAGCTTTCTTT
cdr3_aa: CASSTTGSTEAFF
d_call: TRBD1
j_call: TRBJ1-1
v_call: TRBV7-3
clone_size: NA

cdr3_nt: TGTGCCAGCTCACCGACAGGGGGCGACTATGGCTACACCTTC
cdr3_aa: CASSPTGGDYGYTF
d_call: TRBD1
j_call: TRBJ1-2
v_call: TRBV18
clone_size: once

cdr3_nt: TGTGCCAGCAGCTTATGGGCGCAGCCCGGCCAAATGAACACTGAAGCTTTCTTT
cdr3_aa: CASSLWAQPGQMNTEAFF
d_call: NA
j_call: TRBJ1-1
v_call: TRBV7-6
clone_size: NA

cdr3_nt: TGTGCCAGCGCCGGGACTAGCGCTTACAATGAGCAGTTCTTC
cdr3_aa: CASAGTSAYNEQFF
d_call: TRBD2
j_call: TRBJ2-1
v_call: TRBV9
clone_size: NA

cdr3_nt: TGTGCCAGCAGCCCTCTGGCACCACAAATGACAACCGGGGAGCTGTTTTTT
cdr3_aa: CASSPLAPQMTTGELFF
d_call: NA
j_call: TRBJ2-2
v_call: TRBV9
clone_size: NA

cdr3_nt: TGTGCCAGCAGCTATATAAAAGGGGGAAAGCAGGGTCAGCCCCAGCATTTT
cdr3_aa: CASSYIKGGKQGQPQHF
d_call: NA
j_call: TRBJ1-5
v_call: TRBV2
clone_size: once

cdr3_nt: TGTGCCAGCAGGAGGACAGCTGGGGCAATGAACACTGAAGCTTTCTTT
cdr3_aa: CASRRTAGAMNTEAFF
d_call: NA
j_call: TRBJ1-1
v_call: TRBV2
clone_size: NA

cdr3_nt: TGTGCCAGCAGCAACCGGGACAGGGGACAGCCCCAGCATTTT
cdr3_aa: CASSNRDRGQPQHF
d_call: TRBD1
j_call: TRBJ1-5
v_call: TRBV28
clone_size: NA